One sample yielded the 27 T cell receptor beta chains listed below, sequenced in a study of blood T cell repertoires in COVID-19. Measured with immunoSEQ multiplex PCR; TCRdb has only the in-frame clones, and not every one. The table lists some 80,000 clones, more than 75% of them singletons. Sequencing was done on a sample of peripheral blood. Source of these receptors: a human donor in a cohort sampled during active COVID-19.

The CDR3: CASSETHSLAGGYNEQFF. The CDR3, as DNA: TGTGCCAGCAGTGAAACCCACAGTCTAGCGGGAGGGTACAATGAGCAGTTCTTC. V gene TRBV6-1 combines with J gene TRBJ2-1, with 12 bases lining up with TRBD2. This CDR3 is built from 18 residues. Germline CDR1 reads MNHNS; CDR2 reads SASEGT. With 2 bases clipped from V and 4 bases from J, the junction kept 9 bases outside the gene matches.

This clone was observed a single time. The gene calls are TRBV18 and TRBJ2-2; D possibly corresponds to TRBD2 (6 bases). V was cut by 3 bases and J by 2 bases, with 10 bases left in between. The CDR3 spans 15 residues. The germline gives CDR1 KGHSH, CDR2 LQKENI. The CDR3 spells CASSPTSQNTGELFF. The CDR3, as DNA: TGTGCCAGCTCACCTACTAGCCAAAACACCGGGGAGCTGTTTTTT.

This clone was seen a handful of times. The gene calls are TRBV6-6 and TRBJ1-3; TRBD1 agrees at 8 bases. The germline gives CDR1 MNHNY, CDR2 SVGAGI (reference sequence). The CDR3 is 12 amino acids. Trimming removed 7 bases from V and 7 bases from J; junction bases left unmatched: 3. Here the CDR3 reads CASIAGGNTIYF. The CDR3, as DNA: TGTGCCAGCATTGCAGGGGGCAACACCATATATTTT.

This chain connects TRBV25-1 to TRBJ2-3; 9 bases are shared with TRBD1. CDR1 is MGHDK, CDR2 SYGVNS, per germline. This CDR3 contains 14 residues. V shed 4 bases and J 1 base; nucleotides not matched to a gene: 0. In DNA form, the CDR3 reads TGTGCCAGCAGTGGGGACAGGGGCACAGATACGCAGTATTTT. Protein sequence: CASSGDRGTDTQYF.

The J gene is TRBJ1-3, the V gene TRBV23-1, with D possibly matching TRBD1 (6 bases). TRBV23-1 is treated as an ORF (open reading frame) with a function not yet certain. The CDR3 is 16 amino acids. V was trimmed by 2 bases and J by 0 bases, leaving 11 bases between them. Here the CDR3 reads CASSQGGQHSGNTIYF. CDR3 in DNA: TGCGCCAGCAGTCAAGGAGGACAGCACTCTGGAAACACCATATATTTT.

The chain has TRBV5-6 and TRBJ2-7, with 9 bases matching TRBD1. V lost 2 bases, J lost 0 bases, and 3 bases stayed unmatched. Germline V gives CDR1 SGHDT, CDR2 YYEEEE. The length of the CDR3 is 15 residues. The CDR3 spells CASSFGQGHSYEQYF. DNA of the CDR3: TGTGCCAGCAGCTTCGGACAGGGGCACTCCTACGAGCAGTACTTC. Full variable domain (missing parts from reference TRBV5-6 and TRBJ2-7): DAGVTQSPTHLIKTRGQQVTLRCSPKSGHDTVSWYQQALGQGPQFIFQYYEEEERQRGNFPDRFSGHQFPNYSSELNVNALLLGDSALYLCASSFGQGHSYEQYFGPGTRLTVT.

J is TRBJ1-2 and V is TRBV20-1; tentatively, D is TRBD1 (5 bases). V was pared by 2 bases and J by 10 bases, with 11 bases between. Germline V gene data show CDR1 as DFQATT and CDR2 as SNEGSKA (reference sequence). The CDR3 totals 11 residues. The CDR3 region is CSARTGGNYTF. CDR3 DNA: TGCAGTGCTAGAACCGGGGGAAACTACACCTTC.

Comment on this clone: Because the CDR3's place on the DNA is in doubt, the DNA is left out and the CDR3 is given as listed by TCRdb. The chain links TRBV7-2 to TRBJ2-1; the table names TRBD2, a call not compared with the DNA. The CDR3 length equals 15 residues, ends included. From germline, CDR1 is SGHTA and CDR2 FQGNSA. The CDR3 is CASSFARGTSGRVVF.

This clone was observed a handful of times. The chain is built from TRBV6-2 or TRBV6-3 and TRBJ2-7; 13 bases line up with TRBD2. Germline V gene data show CDR1 as MNHEY and CDR2 as SVGEGT. This CDR3 has 16 residues. V lost 5 bases to trimming and J lost 5 bases; unmatched junction nucleotides: 9. CDR3 DNA: TGTGCCAGCAGTCTCCTCGGGACTAGCGGGAAGCACGAGCAGTACTTC. Translated: CASSLLGTSGKHEQYF.

The chain couples TRBV5-1 to TRBJ1-1; the match to TRBD1 covers 7 bases. Trimming removed 4 bases from V and 3 bases from J; junction bases left unmatched: 27. The CDR3 is made up of 21 amino acids. Germline assignment: CDR1 SGHRS and CDR2 YFSETQ. The CDR3 is CASSLGTLIGRQGSRDTEAFF. DNA of the CDR3: TGCGCCAGCAGCCTGGGGACGCTAATTGGAAGACAGGGATCTAGGGACACTGAAGCTTTCTTT.

The chain employs TRBV9 and TRBJ2-1; D is ambiguous. The V end lost 0 bases, the J end lost 8 bases, and 18 bases lay between the germline ends. This CDR3 spans 16 amino acids. Germline V lookup: CDR1 SGDLS, CDR2 YYNGEE. The CDR3 bases are TGTGCCAGCAGCGTAGCTGGTTCGGCGGTCCCCCATGAGCAGTTCTTC. This sequence encodes CASSVAGSAVPHEQFF.

J is TRBJ1-6 and V is TRBV10-1; TRBD1 is a possible D gene (5 bases). From germline, CDR1 is WNHNN and CDR2 SYGVQD (reference sequence). The CDR3 loop spans 13 amino acids. The ends were cut back, 3 bases at V and 14 bases at J, with 14 bases in the middle. The CDR3 loop is CASSDHRTRALHF. CDR3 sequence (DNA): TGCGCCAGCAGTGACCACAGGACAAGAGCCCTCCACTTT.

The V call is TRBV7-2, the J call TRBJ2-5; 9 bases map to TRBD1. This CDR3 has 14 amino acids. The germline CDR1 and CDR2 sequences are SGHTA and FQGNSA. The junction had 1 base not matched to a gene; V was cut back by 1 base and J by 4 bases. This CDR3 reads CASSLDRGRETQYF. The CDR3 DNA reads TGTGCCAGCAGCTTAGACAGGGGGCGAGAGACCCAGTACTTC.

This sequence joins TRBV7-9 and TRBJ2-3, with D possibly matching TRBD2 (6 bases). V was trimmed by 1 base and J by 3 bases, leaving 8 bases between them. Germline values: CDR1 SEHNR, CDR2 FQNEAQ (reference sequence). The CDR3 has 14 residues. For the CDR3, the DNA is TGTGCCAGCAGCTTAGTGGGGGGTACAGATACGCAGTATTTT. It is translated as CASSLVGGTDTQYF.

Written as DNA, the CDR3 is TGCGCCAGCAGCCCGGGACTAGCTGGCGATACGCAGTATTTT. It encodes CASSPGLAGDTQYF. This chain uses TRBV5-1 with TRBJ2-3, with 9 bases that match TRBD2. CDR1 and CDR2 (germline): SGHRS, YFSETQ. The CDR3 is 14 residues long. Trimming removed 4 bases from V and 6 bases from J; junction bases left unmatched: 6.

The genes are TRBV19 and TRBJ1-5, with TRBD1 identical over 9 bases. The V segment lost 7 bases and the J segment 5 bases; nucleotides outside the gene matches: 6. This CDR3 is built from 14 residues. CDR1 is LNHDA and CDR2 is SQIVND in the germline V gene (reference sequence). The CDR3 is CASTGQGIYQPQHF. CDR3 DNA: TGTGCCAGTACGGGACAGGGAATTTATCAGCCCCAGCATTTT.

The V and J genes are TRBV11-2 and TRBJ2-1, with 8 bases fitting TRBD2. This CDR3 comprises 15 residues. V dropped 3 bases and J dropped 3; count of bases not matched to a gene: 4. CDR1 is SGHAT and CDR2 is FQNNGV in the germline V gene. CDR3 in amino acids: CASSLERGSYNEQFF. CDR3 nucleotide sequence: TGTGCCAGCAGCTTGGAGCGGGGGAGCTACAATGAGCAGTTCTTC.

The CDR3 DNA reads TGTGCCAGCAGCTCGACCACGGGACACCACAATTCACCCCTCCACTTT. Translated, it gives CASSSTTGHHNSPLHF. This rearrangement joins TRBV5-8 to TRBJ1-6; possible D gene TRBD1, 6 bases. The CDR3 runs to 16 residues. V was trimmed by 3 bases and J by 7 bases, leaving 17 bases between them. Germline CDR1 and CDR2: SGHTS and YDEGEE. The whole variable domain, filled in from reference TRBV5-8 and TRBJ1-6, reads EAGVTQSPTHLIKTRGQQATLRCSPISGHTSVYWYQQALGLGLQFLLWYDEGEERNRGNFPPRFSGRQFPNYSSELNVNALELEDSALYLCASSSTTGHHNSPLHFGNGTRLTVT.

The table lists this clone with a count of one. The V call is TRBV5-1, the J call TRBJ2-1, with 7 bases lining up with TRBD1. The CDR3 covers 15 residues. Trimming cost V 4 bases and J 9 bases; bases outside gene matches: 13. CDR1 is SGHRS, CDR2 YFSETQ, per germline. DNA of the CDR3: TGCGCCAGCAGCGCAGCCGGGACAGTACCCCTTGAGCAGTTCTTC. Translated, it gives CASSAAGTVPLEQFF.

The chain couples TRBV7-6 to TRBJ2-7; the match to TRBD1 covers 7 bases. Germline V gives CDR1 SGHVS, CDR2 FNYEAQ. The ends lost 5 bases at V and 5 bases at J; junction bases unmatched: 12. CDR3 length: 15 residues. The CDR3 region is CASSHPGTATDEQYF. For the CDR3, the DNA is TGTGCCAGCAGCCACCCGGGGACAGCCACCGACGAGCAGTACTTC.

The J gene is TRBJ1-2, the V gene TRBV4-3, with TRBD1 identical over 8 bases. V gave up 3 bases and J gave up 7 bases; unmatched junction bases: 4. Per germline, CDR1 LGHNA and CDR2 YSLEER. This CDR3 contains 13 residues. CDR3 in amino acids: CASSQNDRGGYTF. The CDR3 nucleotides are TGCGCCAGCAGCCAGAACGACAGGGGTGGCTACACCTTC.

This rearrangement joins TRBV18 to TRBJ1-4; D might be TRBD1 (6 bases). Trimming removed 3 bases from V and 5 bases from J, with 13 bases in between. Looked up from germline, CDR1 is KGHSH and CDR2 is LQKENI. The CDR3 covers 15 residues. The CDR3 sequence is CASSPAQGRNEKLFF. The CDR3 nucleotides are TGTGCCAGCTCACCTGCACAGGGTAGGAATGAAAAACTGTTTTTT.

The CDR3 here is CASSVGPPFAGELFF. The CDR3, as DNA: TGTGCCAGCAGCGTAGGTCCCCCGTTCGCCGGGGAGCTGTTTTTT. The chain has TRBV9 and TRBJ2-2, with D uncertain. Germline CDR1 SGDLS, CDR2 YYNGEE. The ends were cut back, 0 bases at V and 6 bases at J, with 12 bases in the middle. This CDR3 spans 15 amino acids.

The rearrangement uses TRBV6-6 and TRBJ2-7; TRBD1 agrees at 11 bases. With 4 bases clipped from V and 4 bases from J, the junction kept 6 bases outside the gene matches. The CDR3 sequence is 15 residues long. The germline V gene encodes CDR1 MNHNY and CDR2 SVGAGI (reference sequence). Written as DNA, the CDR3 is TGTGCCAGCAGTTTCCCGGGACAGGGGGATTACGAGCAGTACTTC. It yields the protein CASSFPGQGDYEQYF.

The chain uses TRBV6-6 and TRBJ2-2, with 11 bases lining up with TRBD2. Germline V CDR1 and CDR2: MNHNY, SVGAGI (reference sequence). The ends lost 5 bases at V and 6 bases at J; junction bases unmatched: 14. The CDR3 is 18 residues long. This chain's CDR3 is CASSQTGGTSGISGELFF. The CDR3 DNA reads as TGTGCCAGCAGTCAAACAGGGGGGACTAGCGGAATCTCCGGGGAGCTGTTTTTT.

The chain employs TRBV18 and TRBJ2-7; 7 bases fit TRBD1. Germline-derived CDR1 and CDR2 are KGHSH and LQKENI. This CDR3 region has 16 residues. Trimming cost V 0 bases and J 4 bases; bases outside gene matches: 9. CDR3 in DNA: TGTGCCAGCTCACCACCGGTTGGTACAGGGGCTTACGAGCAGTACTTC. This codes for CASSPPVGTGAYEQYF.

The chain links TRBV19 to TRBJ1-1, with 7 bases that match TRBD1. Germline loops: CDR1 LNHDA, CDR2 SQIVND (reference sequence). CDR3 length equals 14 residues. Trimming at V came to 1 base and at J to 7 bases, leaving 6 bases not matched to a gene. CDR3 loop: CASSIVGDSSEAFF. The CDR3 bases are TGTGCCAGTAGTATAGTCGGGGACAGCAGTGAAGCTTTCTTT.